A single TCR beta chain is shown here with its context. Its target antigen remains unknown. Qualities for individual bases were not recorded, and no much larger clone is one base off. The library relied on the immunoSEQ multiplex PCR assay. Here the immuneACCESS table is served through TCRdb, limited to in-frame sequences with V and J called. Missing clones are a known gap in these copies; in checked studies unresolved V genes cover under half, and the rest lacks a known reason. Counted in this sample were 500 to 600 clones; around nine tenths of them appeared once. Approximately 1.1% of the sample rests with the top ten. The data derive from a study of circulating tumor DNA in untreated peripheral T-cell lymphoma (dated by TCRdb to about 2021). Turning to the overall study: To follow circulating tumor DNA that carried tumor TCR clonotypes, serum samples were taken at baseline and then repeatedly over the course of treatment.

The investigation overall reported the following: Among about two dozen serially sampled patients, ctDNA clearance after two cycles was observed in 30% to 40%, and a trend toward worse survival was observed with detectable ctDNA after therapy. Tumor-specific clonotypes were found in 75% to 80% of patients, coming from roughly nine tenths of baseline tissues and roughly 62% of baseline serum samples. Remission over about 10 years of follow-up was maintained in a couple of patients with persistently detectable ctDNA after therapy, so relapse was not always predicted by ctDNA persistence.

In a trial, the study monitored patients with peripheral T-cell lymphoma who were getting frontline treatment by applying next-generation sequencing to their T-cell receptor sequences. The germline V and J ends show losses of 4 bases and 2 bases respectively, and no gene match explains 2 bases of the junction. Per the germline V gene, SNHLY is the CDR1 and FYNNEI is the CDR2. The CDR3, cysteine through valine, is 14 amino acids long. Only the CDR3 DNA is retained, 42 bases long and in frame from the first base. Recombination linked TRBV2 to TRBJ2-7; the junction holds 10 bases that match TRBD1. This clonotype originated in a human donor with peripheral T-cell lymphoma. Sequencing was carried out using cell-free DNA from blood serum. The CDR3: CASSGGQGPYEQYV. Read as DNA, the sequence is TGTGCCAGCAGTGGGGGACAGGGGCCCTACGAGCAGTACGTC.